Each of the 17 T cell receptor beta chains below was sequenced from the same sample in a study of beta chain features in type 1 diabetes. Expressed TCRB transcripts were sequenced because the entire RNA isolate underwent reverse transcription. Libraries were prepared by immunoSEQ multiplex PCR; TCRdb keeps only in-frame clonotypes and omits some of them. Among over 500,000 clones, about 14% were seen once, and the ten largest hold about 0.097%. The specimen sequenced was naive CD4+ T cells from blood. All receptors come from a man in his late teens or twenties in good health.

This sequence joins TRBV4-3 and TRBJ2-7; 7 bases line up with TRBD1. V was pared by 4 bases and J by 5 bases, with 5 bases of the junction left unmatched. CDR1 LGHNA and CDR2 YSLEER come from the germline V gene. The CDR3 extends over 13 amino acids. The DNA for the CDR3 is TGCGCCAGCAGCCCGACAGGGTACCACGAGCAGTACTTC. As protein: CASSPTGYHEQYF.

V is TRBV7-4 and J is TRBJ1-2, with no clear D. With 5 bases removed from V and 8 bases from J, the gap between germline ends came to 15 bases. The CDR3 has 13 amino acids. The germline CDR1 and CDR2 sequences are SGHVT and SQSDAQ. The CDR3 here is CASSTRAIGGYTF. The DNA of the CDR3 is TGTGCCAGCAGCACCCGGGCTATAGGGGGCTACACCTTC.

This clone occurred a few times. The chain combines TRBV27 with TRBJ2-1; D is possibly TRBD1 or TRBD2 (5 bases each). V dropped 7 bases and J dropped 4 bases, with 23 bases sitting between them. The CDR3 loop spans 17 amino acids. Germline-derived CDR1 and CDR2 are MNHEY and SMNVEV (reference sequence). CDR3 sequence reads: CASTSLVGRDRYNEQFF. The CDR3 region has the DNA TGTGCCAGCACTTCCCTAGTGGGCAGGGACCGGTACAATGAGCAGTTCTTC.

A word on this clone: Other DNA sequences within the sample encode an identical CDR3. The chain employs TRBV9 and TRBJ2-5; D is ambiguous. The germline CDR1 and CDR2 sequences are SGDLS and YYNGEE. Trimming removed 0 bases at V and 2 bases at J, with 8 bases between. This CDR3 spans 14 amino acids. For the CDR3, the DNA is TGTGCCAGCAGCGTAGGGACGGATCAAGAGACCCAGTACTTC. Translation gives CASSVGTDQETQYF.

The gene calls are TRBV6-6 and TRBJ2-3; the D gene is possibly TRBD2 (5 bases). The CDR3 loop spans 15 amino acids. Trimming removed 5 bases from V and 1 base from J, with 13 bases in between. Per germline, CDR1 MNHNY and CDR2 SVGAGI (reference sequence). CDR3 coding DNA: TGTGCCAGCAGTCGGTCCAGCGGCGGCACAGATACGCAGTATTTT. Translated, it gives CASSRSSGGTDTQYF.

The V call is TRBV11-3, the J call TRBJ2-3; the match to TRBD2 covers 8 bases. This CDR3 is 18 amino acids long. With 5 bases clipped from V and 1 base from J, the junction kept 14 bases outside the gene matches. Per germline, CDR1 SGHNT and CDR2 YENEEA. The DNA of the CDR3 is TGTGCCAGCAGCCCCGGGACTAGATCTTCCTCGGGCACAGATACGCAGTATTTT. It translates to CASSPGTRSSSGTDTQYF.

V and J are TRBV29-1 and TRBJ2-3, with TRBD2 as a possible D gene (6 bases). There are 12 residues in the CDR3. The germline V gene encodes CDR1 SQVTM and CDR2 ANQGSEA. The V gene lost 6 bases and the J gene lost 9 bases, with 16 bases spanning the gap. The CDR3 DNA sequence: TGCAGCGTGGGTGCCCGGGGGAAGACGCAGTATTTT. Translating gives CSVGARGKTQYF.

V usage is TRBV9 and J usage is TRBJ2-3; a possible D gene is TRBD1 (5 bases). This CDR3 has 14 residues. The germline gives CDR1 SGDLS, CDR2 YYNGEE. Trimming removed 0 bases at V and 8 bases at J, with 13 bases between. CDR3 sequence reads: CASSVVGGAFTQYF. CDR3 nucleotides: TGTGCCAGCAGCGTAGTTGGTGGGGCCTTTACGCAGTATTTT.

As regards this clone: The same CDR3 arises from other DNA sequences in this sample as well. The gene calls are TRBV5-1 and TRBJ2-7; 9 nucleotides line up with TRBD1. CDR3 length equals 14 residues. The J segment lost 0 bases and the V segment lost 4 bases, leaving 2 bases of the junction unmatched. Germline V lookup: CDR1 SGHRS, CDR2 YFSETQ. The DNA for the CDR3 is TGCGCCAGCAGCGCGACAGGGGGCTCCTACGAGCAGTACTTC. Its translation is CASSATGGSYEQYF. The full variable domain, with the rest looked up from reference TRBV5-1 and TRBJ2-7, is KAGVTQTPRYLIKTRGQQVTLSCSPISGHRSVSWYQQTPGQGLQFLFEYFSETQRNKGNFPGRFSGRQFSNSRSEMNVSTLELGDSALYLCASSATGGSYEQYFGPGTRLTVT.

In its sample, this clone was seen a few times. The chain joins TRBV29-1 to TRBJ2-7, with TRBD2 as a possible D gene (6 bases). The germline V gene encodes CDR1 SQVTM and CDR2 ANQGSEA. This CDR3 has 14 amino acids. Trimming took 7 bases from V and 1 from J, leaving 17 bases between them. The CDR3 DNA reads TGCAGCGCTGAGGCCGGGGGAAAGTCCTACGAGCAGTACTTC. Encoded protein: CSAEAGGKSYEQYF.

This clone came up a few times. This rearrangement joins TRBV5-6 to TRBJ1-2, with D possibly matching TRBD1 (5 bases). V lost 4 bases and J lost 14, with 15 bases in between. CDR1 SGHDT and CDR2 YYEEEE come from the germline V gene. This CDR3 has 11 amino acids. For the CDR3, the DNA is TGTGCCAGCAGCACCCGGGACTCCGTAACCTTC. This sequence encodes CASSTRDSVTF.

The chain couples TRBV5-4 to TRBJ1-6; possible D gene TRBD1, 5 bases. V was trimmed by 4 bases and J by 6 bases, leaving 14 bases between them. Germline CDR1 and CDR2: SGHNT and YYREEE (reference sequence). CDR3 length equals 15 residues. The CDR3 here is CASSLYAGINSPLHF. Written as DNA, the CDR3 is TGTGCCAGCAGCCTATACGCAGGGATTAATTCACCCCTCCACTTT.

This sequence joins TRBV19 and TRBJ1-2, with a weak D call TRBD1 (5 bases). The CDR3 covers 13 residues. Trimming removed 6 bases at V and 8 bases at J, with 16 bases between. Germline V gives CDR1 LNHDA, CDR2 SQIVND (reference sequence). The chain's CDR3 is CASSRAGSIGYTF. CDR3 sequence (DNA): TGTGCCAGTAGCCGAGCAGGGAGCATCGGCTACACCTTC.

This clone was seen only a few times. This sample includes further DNA sequences coding for the same CDR3. The rearrangement links TRBV25-1 to TRBJ2-2; D call uncertain. Trimming shortened V by 3 bases and J by 5 bases, and 10 bases separated the two germline ends. The CDR3 spans 14 residues. Germline CDR1 is MGHDK and CDR2 is SYGVNS. The CDR3 spells CASSETGRTGELFF. CDR3 DNA: TGTGCCAGCAGTGAGACTGGTAGAACCGGGGAGCTGTTTTTT.

This clone appeared a few times. The chain uses TRBV6-1 and TRBJ2-5, with TRBD2 as a possible D gene (5 bases). Trimming took 8 bases from V and 2 from J, leaving 9 bases between them. Per the germline V gene, CDR1 is MNHNS and CDR2 is SASEGT. This CDR3 region has 12 residues. In DNA form, the CDR3 reads TGTGCCAGCGAGGGTTCTCAAGAGACCCAGTACTTC. This translates into CASEGSQETQYF.

This clone was counted between two and nine times. The chain couples TRBV5-6 to TRBJ1-3; D unresolved. Germline CDR1 is SGHDT and CDR2 is YYEEEE. Trimming cost V 1 base and J 4 bases, with 12 bases left between them. The CDR3 is 15 amino acids. CDR3 protein: CASSLSRGGGNTIYF. The DNA of the CDR3 is TGTGCCAGCAGCTTGTCTCGGGGAGGAGGAAACACCATATATTTT.

This chain joins TRBV18 and TRBJ1-2; 9 nucleotides line up with TRBD1. Trimming cost V 6 bases and J 6 bases; bases outside gene matches: 8. Germline V gene data show CDR1 as KGHSH and CDR2 as LQKENI. The CDR3 consists of 14 residues. CDR3 region: CASSPGTGQNGYTF. The CDR3 DNA sequence: TGTGCCAGCTCGCCCGGGACAGGGCAAAATGGCTACACCTTC. Together with reference TRBV18 and TRBJ1-2, the CDR3 gives the full variable domain: NAGVMQNPRHLVRRRGQEARLRCSPMKGHSHVYWYRQLPEEGLKFMVYLQKENIIDESGMPKERFSAEFPKEGPSILRIQQVVRGDSAAYFCASSPGTGQNGYTFGSGTRLTVV.